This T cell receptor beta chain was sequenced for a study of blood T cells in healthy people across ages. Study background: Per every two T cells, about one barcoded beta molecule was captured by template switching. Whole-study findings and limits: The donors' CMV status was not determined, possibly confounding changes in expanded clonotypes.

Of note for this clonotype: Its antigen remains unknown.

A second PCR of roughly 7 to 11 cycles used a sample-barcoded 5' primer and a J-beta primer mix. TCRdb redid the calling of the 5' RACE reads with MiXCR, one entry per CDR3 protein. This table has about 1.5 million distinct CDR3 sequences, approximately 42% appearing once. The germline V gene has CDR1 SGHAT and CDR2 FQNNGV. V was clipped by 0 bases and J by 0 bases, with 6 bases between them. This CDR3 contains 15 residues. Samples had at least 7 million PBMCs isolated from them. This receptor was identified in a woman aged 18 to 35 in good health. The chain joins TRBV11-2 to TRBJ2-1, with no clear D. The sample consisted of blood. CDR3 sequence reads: CASSLEPNSYNEQFF. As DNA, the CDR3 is TGTGCCAGCAGCTTAGAACCAAACTCCTACAATGAGCAGTTCTTC.